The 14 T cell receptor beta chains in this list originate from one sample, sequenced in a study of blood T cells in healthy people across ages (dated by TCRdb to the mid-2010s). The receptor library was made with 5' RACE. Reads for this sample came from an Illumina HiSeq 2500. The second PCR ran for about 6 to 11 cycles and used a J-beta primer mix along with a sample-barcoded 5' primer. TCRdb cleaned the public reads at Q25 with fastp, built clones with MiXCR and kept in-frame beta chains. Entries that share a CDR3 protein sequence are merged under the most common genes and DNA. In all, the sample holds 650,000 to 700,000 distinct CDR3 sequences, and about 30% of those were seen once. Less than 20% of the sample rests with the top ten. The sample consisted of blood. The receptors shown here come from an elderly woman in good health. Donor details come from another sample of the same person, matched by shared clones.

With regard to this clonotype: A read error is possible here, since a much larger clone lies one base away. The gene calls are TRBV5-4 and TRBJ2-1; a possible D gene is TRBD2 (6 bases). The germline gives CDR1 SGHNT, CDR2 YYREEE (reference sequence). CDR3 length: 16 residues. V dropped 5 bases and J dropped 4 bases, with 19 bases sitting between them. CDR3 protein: CASSSPAGAKYNEQFF. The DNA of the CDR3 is TGTGCCAGCAGTTCTCCAGCGGGCGCGAAGTACAATGAGCAGTTCTTC.

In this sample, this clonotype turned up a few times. The CDR3: CASSLDSSNSPLHF. The CDR3 DNA sequence: TGTGCCAGCTCACTGGACTCGAGTAATTCACCCCTCCACTTT. The chain combines TRBV18 with TRBJ1-6; D is unresolved. The CDR3 covers 14 residues. CDR1 is KGHSH and CDR2 is LQKENI in the germline V gene. Trimming removed 4 bases from V and 6 bases from J, with 10 bases in between.

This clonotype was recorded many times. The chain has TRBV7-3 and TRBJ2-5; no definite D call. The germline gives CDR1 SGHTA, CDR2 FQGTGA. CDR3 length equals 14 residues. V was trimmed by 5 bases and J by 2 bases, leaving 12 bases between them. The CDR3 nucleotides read TGTGCCAGCAGCACCGGGCACCCGCAAGAGACCCAGTACTTC. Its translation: CASSTGHPQETQYF.

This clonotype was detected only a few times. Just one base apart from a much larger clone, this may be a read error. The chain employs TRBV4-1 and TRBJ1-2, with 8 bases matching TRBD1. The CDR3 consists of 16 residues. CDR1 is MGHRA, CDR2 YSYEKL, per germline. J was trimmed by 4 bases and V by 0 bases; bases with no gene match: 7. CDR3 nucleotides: TGCGCCAGCAGCCAAGATCGGGGGACAGGATGCTATGGCTACACCTTC. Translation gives CASSQDRGTGCYGYTF.

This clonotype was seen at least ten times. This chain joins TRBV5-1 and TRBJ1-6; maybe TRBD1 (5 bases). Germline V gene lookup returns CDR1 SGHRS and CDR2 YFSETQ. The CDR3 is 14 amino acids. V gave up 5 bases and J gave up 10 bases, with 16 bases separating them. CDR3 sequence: CASRAATGTSPLHF. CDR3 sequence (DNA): TGCGCCAGCAGGGCAGCAACTGGGACCTCACCCCTCCACTTT.

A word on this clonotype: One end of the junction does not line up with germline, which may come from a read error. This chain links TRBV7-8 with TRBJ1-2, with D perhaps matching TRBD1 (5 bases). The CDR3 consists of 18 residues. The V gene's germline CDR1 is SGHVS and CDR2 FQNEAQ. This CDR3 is CASSRGTTANLATYGDTF. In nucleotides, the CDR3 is TGTGCCAGCAGCCGAGGAACGACAGCCAATTTAGCTACCTATGGCGACACCTTC.

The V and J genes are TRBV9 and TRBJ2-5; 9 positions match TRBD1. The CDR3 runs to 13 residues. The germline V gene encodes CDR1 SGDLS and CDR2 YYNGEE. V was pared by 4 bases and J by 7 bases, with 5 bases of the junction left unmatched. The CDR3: CASSRTGEGTQYF. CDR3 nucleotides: TGTGCCAGCAGCCGGACAGGGGAAGGGACCCAGTACTTC. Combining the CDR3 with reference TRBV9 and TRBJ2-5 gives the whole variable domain DSGVTQTPKHLITATGQRVTLRCSPRSGDLSVYWYQQSLDQGLQFLIQYYNGEERAKGNILERFSAQQFPDLHSELNLSSLELGDSALYFCASSRTGEGTQYFGPGTRLLVL.

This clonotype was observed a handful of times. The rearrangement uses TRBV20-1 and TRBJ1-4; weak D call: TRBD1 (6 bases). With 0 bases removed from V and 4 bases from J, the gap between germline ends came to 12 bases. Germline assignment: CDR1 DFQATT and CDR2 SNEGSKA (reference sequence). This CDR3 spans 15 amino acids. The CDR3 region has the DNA TGCAGTGCTAGAGATAGAGGGGGTTATAATGAAAAACTGTTTTTT. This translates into CSARDRGGYNEKLFF.

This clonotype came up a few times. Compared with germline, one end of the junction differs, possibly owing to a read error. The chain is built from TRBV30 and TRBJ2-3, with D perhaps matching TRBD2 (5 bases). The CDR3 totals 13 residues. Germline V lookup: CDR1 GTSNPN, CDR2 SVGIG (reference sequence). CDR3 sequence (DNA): TGTGCCCGGAGTTCCGGGAACACAGATACGCAGTATTTT. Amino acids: CARSSGNTDTQYF.

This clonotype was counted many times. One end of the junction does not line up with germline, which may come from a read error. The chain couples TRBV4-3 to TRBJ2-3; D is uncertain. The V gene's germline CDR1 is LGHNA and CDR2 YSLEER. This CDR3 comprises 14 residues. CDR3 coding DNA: TGCGCCAGCAGTCAAGAGGCCACTTACGGCGCGCAGTATTTT. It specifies CASSQEATYGAQYF.

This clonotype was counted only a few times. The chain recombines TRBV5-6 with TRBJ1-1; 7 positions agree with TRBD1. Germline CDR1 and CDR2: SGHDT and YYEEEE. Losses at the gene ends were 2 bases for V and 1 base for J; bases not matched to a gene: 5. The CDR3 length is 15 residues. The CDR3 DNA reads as TGTGCCAGCAGCTTTTGGGACAGAGAGAACACTGAAGCTTTCTTT. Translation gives CASSFWDRENTEAFF. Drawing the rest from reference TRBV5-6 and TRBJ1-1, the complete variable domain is DAGVTQSPTHLIKTRGQQVTLRCSPKSGHDTVSWYQQALGQGPQFIFQYYEEEERQRGNFPDRFSGHQFPNYSSELNVNALLLGDSALYLCASSFWDRENTEAFFGQGTRLTVV.

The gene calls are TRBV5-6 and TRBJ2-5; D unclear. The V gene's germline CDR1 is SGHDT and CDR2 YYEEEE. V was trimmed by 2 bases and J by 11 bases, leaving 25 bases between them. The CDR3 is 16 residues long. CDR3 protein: CASSFYRTDLHNEQYF. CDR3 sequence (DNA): TGTGCCAGCAGCTTCTACCGGACGGATCTTCACAATGAGCAGTACTTC.

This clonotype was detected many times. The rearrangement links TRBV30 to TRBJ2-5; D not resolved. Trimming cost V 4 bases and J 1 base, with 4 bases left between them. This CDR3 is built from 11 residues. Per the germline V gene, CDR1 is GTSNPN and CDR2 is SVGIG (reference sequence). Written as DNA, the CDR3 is TGTGCCTGGACTAGCCAAGAGACCCAGTACTTC. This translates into CAWTSQETQYF.

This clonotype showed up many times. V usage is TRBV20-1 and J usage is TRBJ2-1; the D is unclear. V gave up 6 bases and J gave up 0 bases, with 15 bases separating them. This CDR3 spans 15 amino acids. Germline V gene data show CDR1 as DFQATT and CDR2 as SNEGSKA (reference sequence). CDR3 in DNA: TGCAGTGCCCGGGCGACGATTTCCTCCTACAATGAGCAGTTCTTC. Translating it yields CSARATISSYNEQFF.